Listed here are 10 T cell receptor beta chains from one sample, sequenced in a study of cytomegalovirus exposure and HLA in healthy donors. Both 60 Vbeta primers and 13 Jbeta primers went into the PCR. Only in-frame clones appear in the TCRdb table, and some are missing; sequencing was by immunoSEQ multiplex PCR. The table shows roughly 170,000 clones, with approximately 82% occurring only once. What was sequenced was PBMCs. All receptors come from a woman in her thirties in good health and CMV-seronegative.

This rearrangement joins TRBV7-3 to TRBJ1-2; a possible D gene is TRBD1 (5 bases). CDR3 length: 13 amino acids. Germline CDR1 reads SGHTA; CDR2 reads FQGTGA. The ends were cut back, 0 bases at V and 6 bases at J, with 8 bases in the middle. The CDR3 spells CASSLTGVNGYTF. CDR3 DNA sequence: TGTGCCAGCAGCTTAACAGGGGTTAATGGCTACACCTTC. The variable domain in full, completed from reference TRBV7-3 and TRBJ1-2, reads GAGVSQTPSNKVTEKGKYVELRCDPISGHTALYWYRQSLGQGPEFLIYFQGTGAADDSGLPNDRFFAVRPEGSVSTLKIQRTERGDSAVYLCASSLTGVNGYTFGSGTRLTVV.

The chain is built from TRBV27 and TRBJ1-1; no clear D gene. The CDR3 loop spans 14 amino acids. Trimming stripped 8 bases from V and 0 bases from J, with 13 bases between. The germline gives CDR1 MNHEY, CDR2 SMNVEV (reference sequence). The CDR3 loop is CASYPGLMNTEAFF. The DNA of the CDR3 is TGTGCCAGCTACCCCGGACTCATGAACACTGAAGCTTTCTTT.

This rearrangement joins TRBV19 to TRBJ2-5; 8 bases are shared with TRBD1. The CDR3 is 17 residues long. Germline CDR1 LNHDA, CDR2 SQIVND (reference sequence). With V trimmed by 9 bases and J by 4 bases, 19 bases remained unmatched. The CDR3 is CARLGAGQGCVGETQYF. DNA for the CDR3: TGTGCCAGATTAGGGGCCGGACAGGGTTGTGTGGGAGAGACCCAGTACTTC. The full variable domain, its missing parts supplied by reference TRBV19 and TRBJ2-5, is DGGITQSPKYLFRKEGQNVTLSCEQNLNHDAMYWYRQDPGQGLRLIYYSQIVNDFQKGDIAEGYSVSREKKESFPLTVTSAQKNPTAFYLCARLGAGQGCVGETQYFGPGTRLLVL.

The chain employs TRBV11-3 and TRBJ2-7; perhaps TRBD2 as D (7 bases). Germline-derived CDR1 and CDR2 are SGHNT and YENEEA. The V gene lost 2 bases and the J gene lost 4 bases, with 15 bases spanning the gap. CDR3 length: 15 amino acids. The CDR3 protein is CASSLYPGGFYEQYF. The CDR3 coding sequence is TGTGCCAGCAGCTTATACCCGGGGGGCTTTTACGAGCAGTACTTC.

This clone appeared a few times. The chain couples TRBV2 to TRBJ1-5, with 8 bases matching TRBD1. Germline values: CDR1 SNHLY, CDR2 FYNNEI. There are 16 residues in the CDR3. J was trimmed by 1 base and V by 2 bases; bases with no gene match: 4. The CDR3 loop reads CASSELQGASNQPQHF. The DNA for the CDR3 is TGTGCCAGCAGTGAATTGCAGGGGGCGAGCAATCAGCCCCAGCATTTT. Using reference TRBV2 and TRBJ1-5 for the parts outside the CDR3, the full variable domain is EPEVTQTPSHQVTQMGQEVILRCVPISNHLYFYWYRQILGQKVEFLVSFYNNEISEKSEIFDDQFSVERPDGSNFTLKIRSTKLEDSAMYFCASSELQGASNQPQHFGDGTRLSIL.

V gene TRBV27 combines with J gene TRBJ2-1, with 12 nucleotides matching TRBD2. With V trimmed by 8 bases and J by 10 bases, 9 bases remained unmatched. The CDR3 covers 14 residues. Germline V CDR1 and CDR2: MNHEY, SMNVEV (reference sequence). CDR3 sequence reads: CASGYTGTSGEQFF. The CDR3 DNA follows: TGTGCCAGCGGCTACACCGGGACTAGCGGGGAGCAGTTCTTC.

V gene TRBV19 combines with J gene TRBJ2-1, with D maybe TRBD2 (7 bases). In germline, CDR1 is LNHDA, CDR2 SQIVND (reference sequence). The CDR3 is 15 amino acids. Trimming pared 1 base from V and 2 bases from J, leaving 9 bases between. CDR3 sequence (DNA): TGTGCCAGTAGTATAGGGCGGGGGCCCTACAATGAGCAGTTCTTC. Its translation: CASSIGRGPYNEQFF.

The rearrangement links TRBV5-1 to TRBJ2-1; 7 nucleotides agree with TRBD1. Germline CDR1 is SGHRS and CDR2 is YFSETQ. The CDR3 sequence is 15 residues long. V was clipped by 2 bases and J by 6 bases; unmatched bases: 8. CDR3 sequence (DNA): TGCGCCAGCAGCTTTGGGGACAGAATAAGCAATGAGCAGTTCTTC. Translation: CASSFGDRISNEQFF.

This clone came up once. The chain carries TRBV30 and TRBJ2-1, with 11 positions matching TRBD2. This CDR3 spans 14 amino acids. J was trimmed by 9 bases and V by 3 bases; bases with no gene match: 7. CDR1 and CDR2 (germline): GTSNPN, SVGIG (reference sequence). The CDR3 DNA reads TGTGCCTGGAGGGTAGCGGGAGGGCCAGGTGAGCAGTTCTTC. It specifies CAWRVAGGPGEQFF.

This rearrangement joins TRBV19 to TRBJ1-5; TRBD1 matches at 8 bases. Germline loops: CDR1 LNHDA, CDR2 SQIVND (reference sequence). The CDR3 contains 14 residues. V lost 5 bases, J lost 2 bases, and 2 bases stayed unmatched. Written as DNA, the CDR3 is TGTGCCAGTAGTGTGACAGGGGGCAATCAGCCCCAGCATTTT. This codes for CASSVTGGNQPQHF. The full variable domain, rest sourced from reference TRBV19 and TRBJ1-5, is DGGITQSPKYLFRKEGQNVTLSCEQNLNHDAMYWYRQDPGQGLRLIYYSQIVNDFQKGDIAEGYSVSREKKESFPLTVTSAQKNPTAFYLCASSVTGGNQPQHFGDGTRLSIL.